A single sample is the source of the 16 T cell receptor beta chains below, sequenced in a study of T cell changes during pregnancy in multiple sclerosis. Here immunoSEQ multiplex PCR was the method, and the copy in TCRdb shows in-frame clones only, minus some. The table shows 60,000 or so clones, with 80% to 95% occurring only once. The input for sequencing was peripheral blood, taken in the first trimester of pregnancy. The receptors were gathered from a female donor with multiple sclerosis, enrolled in a pregnancy study.

The chain combines TRBV9 with TRBJ2-1; the D gene is possibly TRBD1 (5 bases). The CDR3 contains 13 residues. The V end lost 2 bases, the J end lost 6 bases, and 9 bases lay between the germline ends. Germline V gene lookup returns CDR1 SGDLS and CDR2 YYNGEE. This chain's CDR3 is CASSVGQGNEQFF. CDR3 DNA: TGTGCCAGCAGCGTGGGGCAGGGCAATGAGCAGTTCTTC.

The V and J genes are TRBV2 and TRBJ1-2, with a tentative D call TRBD1 (6 bases). Germline V gene data show CDR1 as SNHLY and CDR2 as FYNNEI. V lost 2 bases to trimming and J lost 4 bases, with 17 bases between them. The CDR3 has 16 residues. The CDR3 region is CASSERGASVSYGYTF. For the CDR3, the DNA is TGTGCCAGCAGTGAACGGGGGGCATCAGTAAGCTATGGCTACACCTTC.

The V gene is TRBV6-1, the J gene TRBJ1-1; 9 bases fit TRBD1. V was clipped by 5 bases and J by 8 bases; unmatched bases: 12. CDR1 and CDR2 (germline): MNHNS, SASEGT. The CDR3 is 15 residues long. CDR3 coding DNA: TGTGCCAGCAGTTCCCGACAGGGGGTCGTAACAGAAGCTTTCTTT. It encodes CASSSRQGVVTEAFF.

The chain employs TRBV4-1 and TRBJ1-4, with D uncertain. Trimming left V 1 base short and J 1 base short, with 16 bases between. This CDR3 comprises 18 residues. Germline CDR1 reads MGHRA; CDR2 reads YSYEKL. The CDR3 DNA follows: TGCGCCAGCAGCCAAGCCTATCAGAAGCCAGGAACTAATGAAAAACTGTTTTTT. Translation gives CASSQAYQKPGTNEKLFF.

V gene TRBV13 combines with J gene TRBJ2-1, with a possible D match to TRBD2 (6 bases). The CDR3 totals 15 residues. CDR1 and CDR2 from the germline V gene are PRHDT and FYEKMQ (reference sequence). Deletions cut 4 bases from V and 6 bases from J, with 16 bases between. The CDR3 nucleotides are TGTGCCAGCAGCTCCGGGACTCGACTGGGCAATGAGCAGTTCTTC. It is translated as CASSSGTRLGNEQFF.

As concerns this clone: At one boundary the junction diverges from the germline segment, which might be a read error. The chain has TRBV18 and TRBJ1-4; maybe TRBD1 (6 bases). The CDR3 runs 13 residues. Per the germline V gene, CDR1 is KGHSH and CDR2 is LQKENI. The CDR3 region has the DNA TGTGCCAGCACACCAATCAGGGGTGAAAAACTGTTTTTT. Translating it yields CASTPIRGEKLFF. The whole variable domain, filled in from reference TRBV18 and TRBJ1-4, reads NAGVMQNPRHLVRRRGQEARLRCSPMKGHSHVYWYRQLPEEGLKFMVYLQKENIIDESGMPKERFSAEFPKEGPSILRIQQVVRGDSAAYFCASTPIRGEKLFFGSGTQLSVL.

V gene TRBV5-8 combines with J gene TRBJ1-4, with D possibly being TRBD1 (5 bases). The CDR3 is 13 amino acids. Trimming removed 7 bases from V and 4 bases from J, with 11 bases in between. Germline CDR1 is SGHTS and CDR2 is YDEGEE. CDR3 DNA: TGTGCCAGCCGGAGGGGCGTTAATGAAAAACTGTTTTTT. Translating it yields CASRRGVNEKLFF. Full variable domain (missing parts from reference TRBV5-8 and TRBJ1-4): EAGVTQSPTHLIKTRGQQATLRCSPISGHTSVYWYQQALGLGLQFLLWYDEGEERNRGNFPPRFSGRQFPNYSSELNVNALELEDSALYLCASRRGVNEKLFFGSGTQLSVL.

This sequence joins TRBV5-4 and TRBJ2-5; TRBD2 agrees at 13 bases. The CDR3 spans 16 residues. CDR1 is SGHNT, CDR2 YYREEE, per germline (reference sequence). With V trimmed by 0 bases and J by 3 bases, 2 bases remained unmatched. The CDR3, as DNA: TGTGCCAGCAGCTTGGACGGACTAGCGGGGGAAGAGACCCAGTACTTC. It translates to CASSLDGLAGEETQYF.

V and J are TRBV4-1 and TRBJ2-1; possibly TRBD1 for D (6 bases). V dropped 4 bases and J dropped 1 base, with 8 bases sitting between them. Germline V CDR1 and CDR2: MGHRA, YSYEKL. The CDR3 is made up of 14 amino acids. CDR3 coding DNA: TGCGCCAGCAGCCCTCAGGGGTCCTACAATGAGCAGTTCTTC. It yields the protein CASSPQGSYNEQFF.

The chain recombines TRBV19 with TRBJ2-5; the match to TRBD1 covers 7 bases. The germline gives CDR1 LNHDA, CDR2 SQIVND (reference sequence). This CDR3 contains 15 residues. V lost 5 bases, J lost 5 bases, and 11 bases stayed unmatched. The chain's CDR3 is CASSSLRQGKETQYF. The CDR3 bases are TGTGCCAGTAGTTCCTTGAGACAGGGTAAGGAGACCCAGTACTTC.

This clone was seen more than once but under ten times. V gene TRBV6-1 combines with J gene TRBJ2-1, with 10 positions matching TRBD2. Germline V gives CDR1 MNHNS, CDR2 SASEGT. This CDR3 comprises 15 residues. The junction had 7 bases not matched to a gene; V was cut back by 8 bases and J by 3 bases. In nucleotides, the CDR3 is TGTGCCAGCGGAGACCTAGCGGGGGACTACAATGAGCAGTTCTTC. Translation gives CASGDLAGDYNEQFF.

The chain links TRBV7-3 to TRBJ1-1, with D unresolved. Germline V gives CDR1 SGHTA, CDR2 FQGTGA. The V end lost 3 bases, the J end lost 0 bases, and 8 bases lay between the germline ends. The CDR3 sequence is 14 residues long. CDR3 bases: TGTGCCAGCAGCTTCCACAGAATGAACACTGAAGCTTTCTTT. Protein: CASSFHRMNTEAFF.

There are a few counts of this clone. The chain combines TRBV7-2 with TRBJ1-5; D uncertain. V was trimmed by 4 bases and J by 7 bases, leaving 11 bases between them. The CDR3 sequence is 13 residues long. Germline CDR1 SGHTA, CDR2 FQGNSA. The CDR3 loop reads CASSYRGEQPQHF. For the CDR3, the DNA is TGTGCCAGCAGCTATAGAGGAGAACAGCCCCAGCATTTT.

This clone has a handful of counts. V gene TRBV7-3 combines with J gene TRBJ2-5; no definite D call. The CDR3 consists of 14 residues. V was shortened by 1 base and J by 6 bases, with 12 bases between the two germline ends. Per germline, CDR1 SGHTA and CDR2 FQGTGA. In nucleotides, the CDR3 is TGTGCCAGCAGCTTAAACGCTAGTCCGCAGACCCAGTACTTC. It specifies CASSLNASPQTQYF.

J is TRBJ2-1 and V is TRBV5-1, with TRBD2 matching 15 bases. The J segment lost 7 bases and the V segment lost 4 bases, leaving 3 bases of the junction unmatched. In germline, CDR1 is SGHRS, CDR2 YFSETQ. There are 15 residues in the CDR3. CDR3 in DNA: TGCGCCAGCAGCGGACTAGCGGGGGGGCAGAATGAGCAGTTCTTC. As protein: CASSGLAGGQNEQFF.

This rearrangement joins TRBV5-1 to TRBJ2-7; D uncertain. V was shortened by 0 bases and J by 4 bases, with 8 bases between the two germline ends. This CDR3 spans 13 amino acids. Germline V gene data show CDR1 as SGHRS and CDR2 as YFSETQ. CDR3 region: CASSLGGGYEQYF. CDR3 DNA sequence: TGCGCCAGCAGCTTGGGAGGTGGGTACGAGCAGTACTTC.